The following is a T cell receptor (beta chain) sequence with its context. There are a few counts of this clone. Its cognate antigen has yet to be identified. Per-base quality was not reported, and no clone a single base away is much larger than it. The sample comes from a study of cytomegalovirus exposure and HLA in healthy donors (dated by TCRdb to the late 2010s). Describing the broader study: According to a later analysis, the roughly 130 validation repertoires were produced on the same platform as the approximately 690 repertoires of the first cohort. The study aimed to test whether signatures of past pathogen exposure could be identified by cataloging public T cell receptors. Besides the first cohort of 500 to 700 subjects, a separate validation cohort made up of 120 different subjects was used. The study combined high-throughput TCR immunosequencing, statistical association of individual TCRs with disease status, and machine learning to predict cytomegalovirus infection status. What the work shows at the level of the full study, not this receptor alone: Subsequent analysis determined that TCRs grouped into clusters in the first cohort also showed a tendency toward co-occurrence across the 120 validation repertoires, and 90% to 95% of cluster scores exceeded 0. In the study, 150 to 200 TCR beta chains were listed as associated with cytomegalovirus. A later analysis lacked HLA typing for the validation cohort, so it scored co-occurrence in that cohort across all 120 or so repertoires. The authors suggested that the approach could potentially be generalized to other disease states and immunological phenotypes. While some public TCRs were present in many individuals, most TCR sequences turned up only very rarely across donors. A few of the identified cytomegalovirus-associated TCR beta chains were confirmed in vitro to be specific for cytomegalovirus antigens. The classifier was reported to diagnose cytomegalovirus status with high specificity and sensitivity in both the original and validation cohorts.

CDR1 and CDR2 are drawn from the germline V gene: KGHSH, LQKENI. The CDR3 contains 17 residues, cysteine and phenylalanine counted. Only the CDR3 region is kept as DNA, spanning 51 bases read in frame from base 1. Ends trimmed: V by 3 bases, J by 5 bases; bases unmatched to a gene: 5. Donors formed part of the validation cohort, which comprised approximately 130 subjects and was distinct from the first cohort of 666 subjects. Library construction relied on the immunoSEQ multiplex PCR assay. As for the authors' bioinformatics: A statistical classification framework was built for diagnosing cytomegalovirus status from the catalog of TCR beta chain sequences. Drawn from immuneACCESS, this table holds only the in-frame rearrangements with V and J called that TCRdb kept. Clones are partly lost; checked studies trace under half to an unresolved V gene and leave the rest unexplained. Clone size and the V and J calls come from that table; the DNA yielded D and trimming. A total of 150,000 to 200,000 clones appear in this sample, 86% of them only once. The ten largest clonotypes hold roughly 1.5% of the sample.

The chain is encoded by TRBV18 joined to TRBJ2-2; TRBD2 aligns with 14 central bases. This receptor was taken from a woman in her late teens or twenties in good health and CMV-seronegative. Sample: PBMCs. The DNA is TGTGCCAGCTCACCCGGACTAGCGGGAGGAGGAACCGGGGAGCTGTTTTTT. It encodes CASSPGLAGGGTGELFF.